The entry below describes one T cell receptor (beta chain). The clone's antigen remains unknown. No base quality values were provided; no much bigger clone lies one nucleotide off. The sample belongs to a study of regulatory T cells in long-lasting Graves disease (dated by TCRdb to about 2021). Turning to the overall study: In the newly diagnosed Graves' disease group, patients had been taking antithyroid drugs for less than 3 months. Peripheral blood TCR sequencing and RNA sequencing compared persistent Graves' disease patients with newly diagnosed Graves' disease patients. The study was conducted in China and was registered as a clinical trial. A total of 35 or so samples were covered by TCR sequencing, comprising some 13 persistent and around 20 newly diagnosed Graves' disease patients. Overall study outcomes, separate from this receptor: Because the primary lesion, thyroid tissue, could not be accessed, the study looked at peripheral blood alone. Compared with newly diagnosed patients, patients with persistent Graves' disease had lower TCR Shannon entropy and fewer highly expanded clones, which suggests clonal expansion. Sequencing and analysis were limited to the TCR beta chain. As a limitation, the authors acknowledged that the small sample size may reduce accuracy. TRBV28, TRBJ1-2 and TRBJ2-5 were preferentially used in persistent disease, while TRBV20-1 and TRBJ2-1 were favored in newly diagnosed disease. Persistent patients shared more public clonotypes among themselves (roughly 2,700) than newly diagnosed patients did (roughly 920).

The V and J ends are trimmed by 0 bases and 0 bases, leaving 18 bases between them. CDR3 length: 19 amino acids, cysteine to phenylalanine. CDR3 DNA only is kept here, 57 bases in frame from base 1. CDR1 and CDR2 were assigned from the germline V gene as LGHNA and YNFKEQ. Taken with the paper, the label for time point translates to: newly diagnosed GD, antithyroid drugs for less than 3 months. For both TCR sequencing and RNA sequencing, RNA was extracted from PBMCs in TRIzol. The diagnosis of Graves' disease followed American Thyroid Association guidelines. Patients were recruited from an endocrinology department in Xi'an, China. Each patient gave 7.5 to 10 milliliters of peripheral blood, collected in an EDTA anticoagulant tube. Ficoll Paque Plus density gradient separation was used to isolate PBMCs, and no additional T cell sorting was done. An Agilent 2100 Bioanalyzer and agarose gel were used to check RNA quality, and a NanoDrop 2000 was used to measure RNA concentration.

Library preparation used multiplex PCR. The sequencer was an Illumina HiSeq 4000. iRepertoire HTBI primers and Arm-PCR amplification of CDR3 regions were used to construct TCR beta libraries. Before sequencing, the PCR products went through gel purification. In the original analysis: Across samples, 60 to 75 TRBV and roughly 15 TRBJ segments were identified and used for gene usage analysis of CDR3 amino acid clonotypes. COPE and FqMerger were used to merge filtered high-quality paired reads into contigs. BLAST was used to align contigs to IMGT TRBV, TRBD and TRBJ reference genes, with CDR3 defined following IMGT. Highly expanded clones were defined as clonotypes with a frequency above 0.1%. Shannon entropy was used to measure repertoire diversity, and the Gini coefficient was used to measure V-J evenness. A clonotype was considered public if more than one individual shared it. Using fastp trimming at Q25 and MiXCR clonotype assembly, TCRdb reanalyzed the public sequencing data and kept in-frame beta chains. Entries are consolidated by CDR3 protein sequence, retaining the most common genes and DNA. The V and J calls and clone size come from TCRdb's table, not from the authors' own analysis. The sample table holds about 440,000 distinct CDR3 sequences, of which 15% were seen once. Approximately 16% of the sample comes from the top ten.

A further study also used this sample, focusing on T cells in Graves' hyperthyroidism and ophthalmopathy. The second study also describes: Stable Graves' hyperthyroidism was defined as no progression to ophthalmopathy during 18 months of follow-up. Hyperthyroidism patients were newly diagnosed, had a disease duration of under 2 months, and were aged 18 to 65 years. Exclusion was applied to patients with uncontrolled infections, other autoimmune diseases, pregnancy or lactation. Clinical symptoms, serum thyroxine and TRAb, thyroid ultrasound, and orbital computed tomography formed the basis for the diagnoses. For the first round of RT-PCR on the TCR CDR3, the HTBI primer set was used together with the Qiagen OneStep RT-PCR kit. Most expanded thyroid clonotypes (frequency above 0.001) were also found in blood, which suggests that blood repertoires may mirror thyroid immune responses. A 13 V-J signature model separated ophthalmopathy from stable hyperthyroidism, with roughly 88% sensitivity and just under 84% specificity in cross-validation and 80%/75% in testing. In validation, the model predicted progression to ophthalmopathy a median of around six months before onset, with about 71% sensitivity and roughly 72% specificity. To identify TCR V-J signatures that set the groups apart, the researchers used a discovery cohort of 100 patients, made up of around 40 with Graves' ophthalmopathy and some 58 with stable Graves' hyperthyroidism. An independent validation cohort of about 19 hyperthyroidism patients and approximately 17 patients who later progressed to ophthalmopathy tested prospective prediction of ophthalmopathy. For training and testing, the roughly 97 patients in the discovery cohort were randomly divided in a 7:3 ratio. In about six Graves' hyperthyroidism patients, the study also compared T-cell repertoires from thyroid tissue with T-cell repertoires from blood. After blood sampling, hyperthyroidism patients were treated with methimazole at a starting dose of 30 mg daily, and ophthalmopathy patients were treated with high-dose intravenous methylprednisolone. The libraries were constructed in a second round of multiplex PCR and then size-selected and purified. Libraries were sequenced paired-end with 100 bp reads on an Illumina HiSeq2000. Raw data were processed with SOAPnuke, discarding reads with adapters, uncalled bases, mean Phred below 15, or no exact constant-primer or identifier match. COPE v1.2.5 was used to merge high-quality paired reads, and clonotypes were defined as unique nucleotide sequences. MiTCR v1.1 was used to align clonotypes to the IMGT TRBV, TRBD and TRBJ reference segments. The analysis was restricted to V-J combinations with a frequency above 0.0001, which together covered 99% to 99.2% of the repertoires. A TCS score was defined as the ratio between F50 (clonal expansion) and ExV (chaos), using BLOSUM62-based TCRdist between CDR3 peptides within each V-J. Welch's t-statistics and random forest reduced just over 500 V-J features to 10 to 15, which were used in a naive Bayes classifier (R e1071). Sample size was not statistically predetermined, and blinding of investigators to group allocation was not performed. The paper reports TCR Vbeta CDR3 sequencing of some 140 peripheral blood samples: fewer than 50 ophthalmopathy, around 80 hyperthyroidism and approximately 17 progressor patients.

Sequenced material: peripheral blood mononuclear cells (PBMCs), taken at new diagnosis, from a patient treated with antithyroid drugs. The V gene is TRBV4-2 and the J gene is TRBJ1-5; too little of a D gene remains to name it. The receptor was derived from a woman in her thirties with Graves disease. Donor details come from another sample of the same person, matched by shared clones. The nucleotide sequence is TGTGCCAGCAGCCAAGATTTTCCTCGAGGAAAGGATAGCAATCAGCCCCAGCATTTT. This gives the protein CASSQDFPRGKDSNQPQHF.